Detailed here is one T cell receptor beta chain. The target antigen is unknown. The germline V gene has CDR1 MDHEN and CDR2 SYDVKM. The CDR3 consists of 16 residues. The germline V and J ends were trimmed by 5 bases and 4 bases, with 20 bases remaining between them. The authors built TCR beta libraries using iRepertoire HTBI primers and Arm-PCR of CDR3 regions. Using its own MiXCR run on the multiplex PCR reads, TCRdb lists one record per CDR3 protein. The sample yields 400,000 to 500,000 distinct CDR3 sequences, under 25% seen once. These data originate in a study of regulatory T cells in long-lasting Graves disease. The study, taken as a whole, reports: With a small sample size, accuracy may have been reduced. TCR diversity in persistent Graves' patients was below that of newly diagnosed ones.

The time point is: persistent/refractory GD, antithyroid drugs over 5 years with positive TRAb. From RNA extracted from PBMCs, the TCR library was made. V usage is TRBV28 and J usage is TRBJ1-1, with a tentative D call TRBD1 (5 bases). This receptor was identified in a female donor with Graves disease. This material consisted of peripheral blood mononuclear cells (PBMCs), taken when the disease was refractory, from a patient treated with antithyroid drugs. The chain's CDR3 is CASSPTAGFQGTEAFF. As DNA, the CDR3 is TGTGCCAGCAGTCCTACGGCAGGGTTCCAGGGCACTGAAGCTTTCTTT.